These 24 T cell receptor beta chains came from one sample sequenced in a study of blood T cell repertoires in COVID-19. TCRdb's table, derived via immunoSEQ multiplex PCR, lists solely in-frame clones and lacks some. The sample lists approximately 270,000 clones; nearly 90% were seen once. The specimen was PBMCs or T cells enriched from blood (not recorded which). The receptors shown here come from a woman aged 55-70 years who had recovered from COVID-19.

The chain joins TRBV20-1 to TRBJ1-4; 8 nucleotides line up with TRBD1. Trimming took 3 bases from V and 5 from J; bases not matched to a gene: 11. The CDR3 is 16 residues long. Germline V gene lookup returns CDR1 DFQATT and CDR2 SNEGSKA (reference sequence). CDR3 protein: CSASEPRQGRNEKLFF. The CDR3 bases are TGCAGTGCTAGTGAACCGAGACAGGGGAGGAATGAAAAACTGTTTTTT.

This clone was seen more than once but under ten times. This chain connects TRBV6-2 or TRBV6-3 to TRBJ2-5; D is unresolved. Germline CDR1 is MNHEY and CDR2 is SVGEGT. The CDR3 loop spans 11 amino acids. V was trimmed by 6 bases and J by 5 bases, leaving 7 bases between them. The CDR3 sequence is CASSSPETQYF. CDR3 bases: TGTGCCAGCAGCTCCCCGGAGACCCAGTACTTC.

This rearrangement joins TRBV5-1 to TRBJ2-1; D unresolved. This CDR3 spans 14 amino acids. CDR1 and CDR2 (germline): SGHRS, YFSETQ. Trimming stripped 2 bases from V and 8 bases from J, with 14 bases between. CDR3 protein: CASSLIASSHEQFF. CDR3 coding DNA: TGCGCCAGCAGCTTAATCGCTAGTTCCCATGAGCAGTTCTTC.

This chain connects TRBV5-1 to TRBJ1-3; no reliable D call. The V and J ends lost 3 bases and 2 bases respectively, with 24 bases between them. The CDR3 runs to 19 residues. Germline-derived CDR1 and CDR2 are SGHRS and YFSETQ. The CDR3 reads CASSYKTQRVRWTGNTIYF. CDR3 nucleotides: TGCGCCAGCAGCTATAAAACCCAGAGGGTTCGGTGGACTGGAAACACCATATATTTT.

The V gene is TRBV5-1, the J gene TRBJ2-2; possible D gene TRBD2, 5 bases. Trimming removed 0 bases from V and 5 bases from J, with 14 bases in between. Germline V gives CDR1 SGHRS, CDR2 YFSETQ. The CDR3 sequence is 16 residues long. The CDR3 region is CASSLEVGPGTGELFF. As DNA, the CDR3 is TGCGCCAGCAGCTTGGAGGTGGGCCCGGGGACCGGGGAGCTGTTTTTT. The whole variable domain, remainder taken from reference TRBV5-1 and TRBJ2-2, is KAGVTQTPRYLIKTRGQQVTLSCSPISGHRSVSWYQQTPGQGLQFLFEYFSETQRNKGNFPGRFSGRQFSNSRSEMNVSTLELGDSALYLCASSLEVGPGTGELFFGEGSRLTVL.

As DNA, the CDR3 is TGCGCCAGCAGTCAATCTTGGAGGAGCCGGAGCAATCAGCCCCAGCATTTT. It codes for CASSQSWRSRSNQPQHF. The gene calls are TRBV23-1 and TRBJ1-5; D ambiguous. TRBV23-1 is flagged as an ORF with uncertain function. V was cut by 0 bases and J by 1 base, with 13 bases left in between. CDR3 length: 17 residues.

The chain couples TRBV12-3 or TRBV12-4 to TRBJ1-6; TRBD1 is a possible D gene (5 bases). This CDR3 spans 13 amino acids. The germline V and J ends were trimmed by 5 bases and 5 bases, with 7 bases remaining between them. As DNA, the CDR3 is TGTGCCAGCAGTACACAGGATAATTCACCCCTCCACTTT. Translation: CASSTQDNSPLHF.

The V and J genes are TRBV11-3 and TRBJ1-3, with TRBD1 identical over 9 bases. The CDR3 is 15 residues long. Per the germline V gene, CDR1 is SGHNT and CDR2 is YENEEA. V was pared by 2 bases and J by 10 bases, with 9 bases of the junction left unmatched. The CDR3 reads CASSLLQGAETTIYF. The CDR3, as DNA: TGTGCCAGCAGCTTACTACAGGGGGCCGAAACAACCATATATTTT.

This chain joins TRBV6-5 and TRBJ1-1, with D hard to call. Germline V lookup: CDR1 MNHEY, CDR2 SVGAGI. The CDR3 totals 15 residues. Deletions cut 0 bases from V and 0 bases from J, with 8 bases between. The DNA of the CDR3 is TGTGCCAGCAGTTACTCTCATTTCATGAACACTGAAGCTTTCTTT. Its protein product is CASSYSHFMNTEAFF.

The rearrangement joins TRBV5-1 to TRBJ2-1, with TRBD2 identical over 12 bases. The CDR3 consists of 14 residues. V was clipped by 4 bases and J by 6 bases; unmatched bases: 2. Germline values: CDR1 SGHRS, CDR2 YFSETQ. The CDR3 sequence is CASSTGLAGNEQFF. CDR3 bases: TGCGCCAGCAGCACGGGACTAGCGGGCAATGAGCAGTTCTTC.

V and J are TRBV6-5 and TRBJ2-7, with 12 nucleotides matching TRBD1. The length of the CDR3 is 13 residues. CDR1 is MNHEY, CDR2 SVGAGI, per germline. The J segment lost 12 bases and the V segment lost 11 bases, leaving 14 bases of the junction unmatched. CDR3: CACPGTGGERRYF. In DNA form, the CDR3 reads TGTGCCTGCCCCGGGACAGGGGGCGAGCGGAGGTACTTC.

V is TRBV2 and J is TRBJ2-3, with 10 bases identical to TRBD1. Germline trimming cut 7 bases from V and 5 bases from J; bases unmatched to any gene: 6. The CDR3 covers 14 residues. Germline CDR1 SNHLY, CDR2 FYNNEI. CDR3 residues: CASNPGQGIDTQYF. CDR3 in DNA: TGTGCCAGCAACCCGGGACAGGGGATAGATACGCAGTATTTT.

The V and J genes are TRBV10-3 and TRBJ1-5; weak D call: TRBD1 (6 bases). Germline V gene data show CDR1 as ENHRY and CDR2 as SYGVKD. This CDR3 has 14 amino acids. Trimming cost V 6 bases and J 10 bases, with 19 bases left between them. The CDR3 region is CAISRDTTNDPQHF. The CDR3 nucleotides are TGTGCCATCAGCCGGGACACCACGAATGACCCCCAGCATTTT.

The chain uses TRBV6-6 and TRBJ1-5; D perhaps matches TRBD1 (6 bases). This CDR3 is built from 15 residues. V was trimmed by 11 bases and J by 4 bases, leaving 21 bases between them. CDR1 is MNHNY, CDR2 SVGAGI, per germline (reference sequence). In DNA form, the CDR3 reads TGTGCCGCACGCATAGCAGGGGAGTCAAATCAGCCCCAGCATTTT. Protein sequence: CAARIAGESNQPQHF.

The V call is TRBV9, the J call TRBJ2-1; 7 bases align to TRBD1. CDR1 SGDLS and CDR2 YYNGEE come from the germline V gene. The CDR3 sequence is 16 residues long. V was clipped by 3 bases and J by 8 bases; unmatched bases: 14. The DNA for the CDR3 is TGTGCCAGCAGCGAAACCAGGGGGATAGGGGCTCATGAGCAGTTCTTC. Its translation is CASSETRGIGAHEQFF.

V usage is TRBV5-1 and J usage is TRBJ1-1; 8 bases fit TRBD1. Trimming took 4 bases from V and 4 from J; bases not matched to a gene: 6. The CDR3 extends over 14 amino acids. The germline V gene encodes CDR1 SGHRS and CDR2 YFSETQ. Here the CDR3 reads CASSGNRGTTEAFF. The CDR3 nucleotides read TGCGCCAGCAGCGGAAACAGGGGGACCACTGAAGCTTTCTTT.

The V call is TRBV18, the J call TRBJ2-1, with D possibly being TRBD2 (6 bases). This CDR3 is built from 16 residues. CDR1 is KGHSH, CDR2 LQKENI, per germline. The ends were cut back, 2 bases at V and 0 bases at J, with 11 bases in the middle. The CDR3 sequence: CASSPVAVSSYNEQFF. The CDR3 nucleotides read TGTGCCAGCTCACCAGTAGCGGTAAGCTCCTACAATGAGCAGTTCTTC.

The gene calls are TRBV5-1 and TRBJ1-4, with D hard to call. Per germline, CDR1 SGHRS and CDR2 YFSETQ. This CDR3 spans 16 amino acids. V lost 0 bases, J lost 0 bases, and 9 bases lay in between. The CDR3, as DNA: TGCGCCAGCAGCTTGGCTGTGACTGCAACTAATGAAAAACTGTTTTTT. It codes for CASSLAVTATNEKLFF.

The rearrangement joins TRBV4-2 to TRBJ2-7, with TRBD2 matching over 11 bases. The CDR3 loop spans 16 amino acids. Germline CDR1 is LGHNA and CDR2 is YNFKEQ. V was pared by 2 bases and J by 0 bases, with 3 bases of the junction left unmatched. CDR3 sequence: CASSQTSGSLSYEQYF. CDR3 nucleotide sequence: TGTGCCAGCAGCCAAACTAGCGGGAGTCTCTCCTACGAGCAGTACTTC.

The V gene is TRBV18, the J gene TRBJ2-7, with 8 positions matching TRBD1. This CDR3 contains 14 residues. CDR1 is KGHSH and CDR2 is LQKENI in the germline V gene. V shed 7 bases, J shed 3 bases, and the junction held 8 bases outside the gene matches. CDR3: CASWTGQGLYEQYF. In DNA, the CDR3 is TGTGCCAGCTGGACAGGGCAGGGGCTCTACGAGCAGTACTTC.

CDR3 residues: CASSYRVKKGYTF. The CDR3 DNA is TGTGCCAGCAGTTACAGGGTAAAAAAAGGCTACACCTTC. The rearrangement links TRBV12-3 or TRBV12-4 to TRBJ1-2, with D possibly being TRBD1 (6 bases). The CDR3 runs to 13 residues. Trimming removed 4 bases from V and 8 bases from J, with 14 bases in between.

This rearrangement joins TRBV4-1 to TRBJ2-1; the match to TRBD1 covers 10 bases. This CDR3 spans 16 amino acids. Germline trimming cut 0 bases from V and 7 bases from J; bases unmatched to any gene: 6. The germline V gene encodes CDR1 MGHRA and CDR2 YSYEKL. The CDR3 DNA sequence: TGCGCCAGCAGCCAAGAAAAGAAGGACAGGGGGAATGAGCAGTTCTTC. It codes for CASSQEKKDRGNEQFF.

CDR3 sequence (DNA): TGTGCCAGCAATTTTATGGCGGGCGAAGAGACCCAGTACTTC. Translating gives CASNFMAGEETQYF. V usage is TRBV2 and J usage is TRBJ2-5; D possibly corresponds to TRBD2 (5 bases). Germline-derived CDR1 and CDR2 are SNHLY and FYNNEI. This CDR3 region has 14 residues. Trimming removed 7 bases at V and 3 bases at J, with 15 bases between.

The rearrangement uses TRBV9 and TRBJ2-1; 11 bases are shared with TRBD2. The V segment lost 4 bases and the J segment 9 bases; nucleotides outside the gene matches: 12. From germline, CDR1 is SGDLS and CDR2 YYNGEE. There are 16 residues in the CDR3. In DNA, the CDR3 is TGTGCCAGCAGCATCCGTAGCGGGAGGGCCAGGGGTGAGCAGTTCTTC. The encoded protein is CASSIRSGRARGEQFF.